This TCR beta chain comes out of a study of cytomegalovirus exposure and HLA in healthy donors. Overall study results and limits: In a later analysis, V- and J-gene trimming of beta chains associated with a DCLRE1C missense variant, replicated independently.

Points on this clone: Its cognate antigen is unknown.

The CDR3 has 16 residues. Looked up from germline, CDR1 is SQVTM and CDR2 is ANQGSEA. Trimming left V 0 bases short and J 1 base short, with 13 bases between. The PCR used 60 Vbeta and 13 Jbeta primers. Method: immunoSEQ multiplex PCR; TCRdb's copy keeps in-frame clones and lacks some. In the table there are around 190,000 clones, about 77% of which are singletons. The receptor comes from a man in his 60s in good health and CMV-seronegative. Sample: PBMCs. The chain combines TRBV29-1 with TRBJ2-4, with D tentatively TRBD1 (6 bases). CDR3 sequence: CSVEEGARGAKNIQYF. The CDR3 DNA is TGCAGCGTTGAAGAAGGGGCAAGGGGGGCCAAAAACATTCAGTACTTC.